This T cell receptor (beta chain) appears in the sequencing data of a study of cytomegalovirus exposure and HLA in healthy donors. About the study: Across more than 350 genotyped donors, roughly 85% landed in the Caucasian-associated ancestry cluster.

Study conclusions and caveats: The study had only CMV serostatus as immune exposure information.

The PCR ran on 60 Vbeta and 13 Jbeta primers. TCRdb's copy holds only in-frame clones and misses some; the assay was immunoSEQ multiplex PCR. The sample holds over 100,000 clones, around 72% seen once. There are 14 residues in the CDR3. CDR1 is SEHNR, CDR2 FQNEAQ, per germline (reference sequence). The junction had 4 bases not matched to a gene; V was cut back by 4 bases and J by 4 bases. This clone has only a few counts. Its antigen is unidentified. The sample was PBMCs. The chain joins TRBV7-9 to TRBJ1-1; TRBD1 matches at 9 bases. The source of this sequence is a man aged 45-65 years in good health and CMV-seropositive. The CDR3 coding sequence is TGTGCCAGCAGCTCGGACAGGGGTGGCACTGAAGCTTTCTTT. This gives the protein CASSSDRGGTEAFF.